This T cell receptor beta chain comes out of a study of breast tumors, draining lymph nodes, adjacent tissues. Study outcomes and limitations: The data were judged consistent with most tumor T cells coming from lymph node and expanding in tumor.

Turning to this clonotype: Its matching antigen is unknown. It is unclear where the CDR3 begins or ends on the DNA, so no DNA is shown, and the CDR3 is as TCRdb lists it.

TCRdb recomputed calls from the multiplex PCR reads with MiXCR, one row per CDR3 protein. The sample has 15,000 to 17,000 distinct CDR3 sequences; about half are singletons. With termini counted, the CDR3 has 22 amino acids. From germline, CDR1 is SGDLS and CDR2 YYNGEE. The J gene is TRBJ1-5, the V gene TRBV9; TRBD1, the table's D call, lacks a check against the DNA. Sequencing input: tumor-adjacent breast tissue. The sequence derives from a female donor with breast cancer. Some clones in this sample may be carry-over from other donors' samples. The CDR3 region is CASSLYICSADDRDRGRQPQHF.